These 5 T cell receptor beta chains originate from one sample sequenced in a study of blood T cells in healthy people across ages. The authors ran a second PCR of 7 to 11 cycles using a sample-barcoded 5' primer and a J-beta primer mix. TCRdb redid the calling of the 5' RACE reads with MiXCR, one entry per CDR3 protein. This table has over 600,000 distinct CDR3 sequences, approximately 60% appearing once. The material sequenced was blood. The receptors were sampled from a man aged 35 to 55 in good health.

In this sample, this clonotype turned up a few times. J is TRBJ2-5 and V is TRBV7-2; D is perhaps TRBD1 (6 bases). V lost 5 bases and J 3 bases, leaving 16 bases between the germline ends. Germline V gene data show CDR1 as SGHTA and CDR2 as FQGNSA. The CDR3 length is 15 residues. The CDR3 coding sequence is TGTGCCAGCAGCCTAGGGGGACAAGCAGAAGAGACCCAGTACTTC. It translates to CASSLGGQAEETQYF.

The CDR3, as DNA: TGCAGTGCTAGACGCGAGGGGGGACTAGCGGGAGTCTCCTACGAGCAGTACTTC. Translated, it gives CSARREGGLAGVSYEQYF. The rearrangement uses TRBV20-1 and TRBJ2-7; 14 bases map to TRBD2. CDR3 size: 18 residues. Germline V lookup: CDR1 DFQATT, CDR2 SNEGSKA (reference sequence). V lost 2 bases, J lost 0 bases, and 9 bases stayed unmatched.

The genes are TRBV28 and TRBJ2-7, with a possible D match to TRBD1 (6 bases). The germline V gene has CDR1 MDHEN and CDR2 SYDVKM. This CDR3 contains 12 residues. V was trimmed by 7 bases and J by 6 bases, leaving 13 bases between them. CDR3 nucleotides: TGTGCCAGCAACCTGGACAGTCTCGAGCAGTACTTC. Encoded protein: CASNLDSLEQYF.

V usage is TRBV12-3 or TRBV12-4 and J usage is TRBJ2-6; D may be TRBD1 (6 bases). The CDR3 contains 16 residues. Trimming took off 11 bases at V and 0 bases at J, with 17 bases between the two ends. DNA of the CDR3: TGTGCCGGACAGACAGAAAGTCCCTCTGGGGCCAACGTCCTGACTTTC. Amino acid sequence: CAGQTESPSGANVLTF.

The chain joins TRBV28 to TRBJ2-5, with 8 bases that match TRBD2. The CDR3 runs to 17 residues. Germline V gene lookup returns CDR1 MDHEN and CDR2 SYDVKM. After removal of 4 bases from V and 5 bases from J, the junction contained 15 bases not matched to a gene. The CDR3, as DNA: TGTGCCAGCAGTTCAGTGAGTGGACTAGCATTTCATGAGACCCAGTACTTC. Its protein product is CASSSVSGLAFHETQYF. The full variable domain, in which reference TRBV28 and TRBJ2-5 provide the parts outside the CDR3, is DVKVTQSSRYLVKRTGEKVFLECVQDMDHENMFWYRQDPGLGLRLIYFSYDVKMKEKGDIPEGYSVSREKKERFSLILESASTNQTSMYLCASSSVSGLAFHETQYFGPGTRLLVL.